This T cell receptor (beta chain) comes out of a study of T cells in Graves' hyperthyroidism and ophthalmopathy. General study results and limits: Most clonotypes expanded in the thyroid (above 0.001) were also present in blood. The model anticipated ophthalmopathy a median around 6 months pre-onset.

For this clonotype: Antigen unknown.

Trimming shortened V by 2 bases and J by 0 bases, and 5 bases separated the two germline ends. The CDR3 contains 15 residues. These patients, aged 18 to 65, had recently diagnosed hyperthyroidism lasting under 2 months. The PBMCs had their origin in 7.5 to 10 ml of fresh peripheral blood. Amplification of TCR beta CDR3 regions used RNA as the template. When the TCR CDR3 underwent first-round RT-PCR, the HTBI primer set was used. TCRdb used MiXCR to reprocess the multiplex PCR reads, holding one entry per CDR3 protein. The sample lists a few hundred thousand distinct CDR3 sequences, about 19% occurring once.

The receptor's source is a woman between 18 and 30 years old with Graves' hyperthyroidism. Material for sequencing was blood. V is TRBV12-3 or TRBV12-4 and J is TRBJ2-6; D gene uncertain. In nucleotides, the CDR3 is TGTGCCAGCAGTTTATGGAGCTCTGGGGCCAACGTCCTGACTTTC. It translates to CASSLWSSGANVLTF.